This T cell receptor (beta chain) derives from a study of OX40 agonist ivuxolimab in advanced cancers. Study information: Head and neck, renal cell, melanoma or hepatocellular carcinoma were the cancers that dose-escalation patients had.

General study points: CD8+ T cells showed, on average, more clonal expansion than CD4+ cells.

The CDR3 loop spans 14 amino acids. V was clipped by 2 bases and J by 12 bases, with 20 bases between them. The germline CDR1 and CDR2 sequences are MGHDK and SYGVNS. Only in-frame clones appear in the TCRdb table, and some are missing; sequencing was by immunoSEQ multiplex PCR. The sample yields fewer than 70,000 clones, around 84% seen once. On this clone itself: Antigen: not known.

The clonotype comes from an adult with an advanced solid tumor such as melanoma, head and neck, liver or kidney cancer. The chain links TRBV25-1 to TRBJ2-7; either TRBD1 or TRBD2 may supply D (5 bases each). This specimen was CD4+ or CD8+ T cells sorted from blood, taken in a trial of the OX40 agonist ivuxolimab. The CDR3 loop reads CASSEPRDPPAVYF. As DNA, the CDR3 is TGTGCCAGCAGTGAACCTCGGGACCCCCCGGCCGTGTACTTC.